Below are 23 T cell receptor beta chains sequenced from a single sample in a study of blood T cell repertoires in COVID-19. This table comes from immunoSEQ multiplex PCR, and its TCRdb copy is limited to in-frame clones, with some not included. This repertoire shows roughly 220,000 clones, 65% to 85% found once; its top ten account for roughly 3%. Source material: peripheral blood. These TCRs come from a woman aged 30 to 39 who had recovered from COVID-19.

The CDR3 DNA follows: TGCAGCGTTGAAGAGGGGACTAGCGCGAACACCGGGGAGCTGTTTTTT. It codes for CSVEEGTSANTGELFF. The chain recombines TRBV29-1 with TRBJ2-2; the match to TRBD2 covers 10 bases. J lost 0 bases, V lost 0 bases, and 1 base had no gene match. The CDR3 contains 16 residues. Germline V gene data show CDR1 as SQVTM and CDR2 as ANQGSEA.

The chain uses TRBV2 and TRBJ1-2; D may be TRBD1 (5 bases). The germline V gene encodes CDR1 SNHLY and CDR2 FYNNEI. The CDR3 totals 15 residues. Deletions cut 2 bases from V and 4 bases from J, with 14 bases between. The CDR3 DNA follows: TGTGCCAGCAGTGAACCAAGCAGGGCTTCCTATGGCTACACCTTC. Translating gives CASSEPSRASYGYTF.

The chain couples TRBV25-1 to TRBJ2-5; D is perhaps TRBD1 (5 bases). The CDR3 totals 14 residues. Germline loops: CDR1 MGHDK, CDR2 SYGVNS. V lost 2 bases and J lost 2, with 9 bases in between. CDR3: CASSEQGIQETQYF. DNA of the CDR3: TGTGCCAGCAGTGAACAGGGTATTCAAGAGACCCAGTACTTC.

The chain uses TRBV19 and TRBJ2-1; D might be TRBD1 (6 bases). Germline CDR1 LNHDA, CDR2 SQIVND (reference sequence). The V end was cut by 7 bases, the J end by 3 bases, with 10 bases between. The CDR3 sequence is 13 residues long. CDR3 residues: CASKDRIYNEQFF. The CDR3 region has the DNA TGTGCCAGTAAGGACAGAATCTACAATGAGCAGTTCTTC.

This chain connects TRBV25-1 to TRBJ1-6; no clear D. Germline V gene sequence: CDR1 MGHDK, CDR2 SYGVNS. The CDR3 contains 11 residues. The ends were cut back, 9 bases at V and 8 bases at J, with 8 bases in the middle. Here the CDR3 reads CASKGDSPLHF. CDR3 DNA sequence: TGTGCCAGTAAAGGAGATTCACCCCTCCACTTT.

This sequence joins TRBV6-5 and TRBJ2-2; 8 nucleotides align to TRBD1. Per the germline V gene, CDR1 is MNHEY and CDR2 is SVGAGI. The CDR3 spans 14 residues. Germline trimming cut 6 bases from V and 6 bases from J; bases unmatched to any gene: 6. CDR3 DNA: TGTGCCAGCAGGGGGGACAGGTGGGCCGGGGAGCTGTTTTTT. Amino acid sequence: CASRGDRWAGELFF.

V gene TRBV24-1 combines with J gene TRBJ2-7, with 7 bases lining up with TRBD1. The germline CDR1 and CDR2 sequences are KGHDR and SFDVKD. V gave up 3 bases and J gave up 3 bases; unmatched junction bases: 10. There are 16 residues in the CDR3. The CDR3 DNA follows: TGTGCCACCAGTGATCCTAAGGGGGCGCAAATCTACGAGCAGTACTTC. It translates to CATSDPKGAQIYEQYF.

V is TRBV9 and J is TRBJ2-3; 14 nucleotides match TRBD2. CDR1 is SGDLS, CDR2 YYNGEE, per germline. The V segment lost 4 bases and the J segment 6 bases; nucleotides outside the gene matches: 4. This CDR3 spans 15 amino acids. Here the CDR3 DNA reads TGTGCCAGCAGCCCTGGGACTAGCGGGAGCGATACGCAGTATTTT. Its protein product is CASSPGTSGSDTQYF.

The V gene is TRBV11-2, the J gene TRBJ2-3, with 8 bases identical to TRBD2. The CDR3 extends over 17 amino acids. V trimming: 5 bases; J trimming: 7 bases; junction bases outside the gene matches: 17. Germline CDR1 is SGHAT and CDR2 is FQNNGV. CDR3 amino acids: CASSLFGGSGRGNTQYF. DNA for the CDR3: TGTGCCAGCAGCCTCTTTGGGGGGAGCGGGAGAGGAAATACGCAGTATTTT.

This chain connects TRBV29-1 to TRBJ2-2, with D possibly TRBD2 on 6 matching bases. CDR1 and CDR2 (germline): SQVTM, ANQGSEA. CDR3 length: 14 residues. Trimming removed 5 bases from V and 6 bases from J, with 16 bases in between. CDR3 coding DNA: TGCAGCGTTCCACCGGGACTTTCGGCCGGGGAGCTGTTTTTT. Translated, it gives CSVPPGLSAGELFF.

This rearrangement joins TRBV28 to TRBJ2-7, with D tentatively TRBD1 (6 bases). This CDR3 has 15 residues. Germline CDR1 reads MDHEN; CDR2 reads SYDVKM. V was shortened by 6 bases and J by 2 bases, with 17 bases between the two germline ends. The CDR3 sequence: CASSSSRDKPYEQYF. In DNA form, the CDR3 reads TGTGCCAGCAGCTCTTCTCGGGACAAGCCCTACGAGCAGTACTTC. Drawing the rest from reference TRBV28 and TRBJ2-7, the complete variable domain is DVKVTQSSRYLVKRTGEKVFLECVQDMDHENMFWYRQDPGLGLRLIYFSYDVKMKEKGDIPEGYSVSREKKERFSLILESASTNQTSMYLCASSSSRDKPYEQYFGPGTRLTVT.

The chain combines TRBV28 with TRBJ1-5; 7 nucleotides match TRBD1. There are 15 residues in the CDR3. In germline, CDR1 is MDHEN, CDR2 SYDVKM. Trimming cost V 6 bases and J 2 bases; bases outside gene matches: 7. The CDR3 here is CASRPEGTGNQPQHF. The CDR3 DNA sequence: TGTGCCAGCAGGCCTGAAGGGACAGGCAATCAGCCCCAGCATTTT.

The rearrangement uses TRBV7-9 and TRBJ2-7, with 10 bases fitting TRBD1. The trim removed 5 bases at V and 2 bases at J, leaving 9 bases unmatched. Germline lookup yields CDR1 SEHNR and CDR2 FQNEAQ (reference sequence). The CDR3 is 16 residues long. CDR3 sequence (DNA): TGTGCCAGCAGCCCGTCCCGGGACAGGGGAACCTACGAGCAGTACTTC. Translation: CASSPSRDRGTYEQYF.

The J gene is TRBJ2-2, the V gene TRBV7-9; 11 bases map to TRBD2. The CDR3 has 20 amino acids. The ends lost 5 bases at V and 0 bases at J; junction bases unmatched: 14. Per the germline V gene, CDR1 is SEHNR and CDR2 is FQNEAQ (reference sequence). DNA for the CDR3: TGTGCCAGCAGCATACTAGCGGGAGTGAACCTGACTACGAACACCGGGGAGCTGTTTTTT. Its translation is CASSILAGVNLTTNTGELFF.

As concerns this clone: This CDR3 is also generated by other DNA sequences in the sample. V and J are TRBV9 and TRBJ2-1; 8 bases line up with TRBD2. Germline trimming cut 3 bases from V and 3 bases from J; bases unmatched to any gene: 5. CDR1 is SGDLS and CDR2 is YYNGEE in the germline V gene. CDR3 length: 15 residues. The CDR3 DNA reads as TGTGCCAGCAGCGCGGGGACTAGTGGCTACAATGAGCAGTTCTTC. This translates into CASSAGTSGYNEQFF.

This rearrangement joins TRBV7-9 to TRBJ1-3, with 11 bases matching TRBD1. The V gene's germline CDR1 is SEHNR and CDR2 FQNEAQ (reference sequence). The CDR3 is 17 residues long. With 4 bases clipped from V and 2 bases from J, the junction kept 7 bases outside the gene matches. The CDR3 region is CASSYIPGQGAGNTIYF. The CDR3 region has the DNA TGTGCCAGCAGCTATATACCGGGACAGGGGGCTGGAAACACCATATATTTT.

This sequence joins TRBV6-5 and TRBJ2-1; 14 positions agree with TRBD2. CDR3 length: 15 residues. Germline V gives CDR1 MNHEY, CDR2 SVGAGI. J lost 9 bases, V lost 5 bases, and 6 bases had no gene match. The CDR3 is CASSKGLAGVGEQFF. CDR3 nucleotides: TGTGCCAGCAGTAAGGGACTAGCGGGAGTAGGTGAGCAGTTCTTC.

This sequence joins TRBV11-2 and TRBJ1-1; no clear D gene. The CDR3 sequence is 15 residues long. Germline V CDR1 and CDR2: SGHAT, FQNNGV. V was cut by 1 base and J by 0 bases, with 9 bases left in between. The CDR3 spells CASSLVSTMNTEAFF. CDR3 coding DNA: TGTGCCAGCAGCTTAGTGTCCACAATGAACACTGAAGCTTTCTTT.

The chain employs TRBV19 and TRBJ2-1, with TRBD2 identical over 9 bases. After removal of 5 bases from V and 6 bases from J, the junction contained 11 bases not matched to a gene. Germline assignment: CDR1 LNHDA and CDR2 SQIVND (reference sequence). CDR3 length: 16 residues. The CDR3 sequence: CASSVLAGLGSNEQFF. The DNA for the CDR3 is TGTGCCAGTAGTGTCCTAGCGGGACTCGGCTCCAATGAGCAGTTCTTC. The variable domain in full, completed from reference TRBV19 and TRBJ2-1, reads DGGITQSPKYLFRKEGQNVTLSCEQNLNHDAMYWYRQDPGQGLRLIYYSQIVNDFQKGDIAEGYSVSREKKESFPLTVTSAQKNPTAFYLCASSVLAGLGSNEQFFGPGTRLTVL.

The V and J genes are TRBV16 and TRBJ1-2, with 7 positions matching TRBD1. The CDR3 has 12 residues. The ends lost 4 bases at V and 8 bases at J; junction bases unmatched: 4. CDR1 and CDR2 (germline): KGHSY, FQNENV. Written as DNA, the CDR3 is TGTGCCAGCAGCCTTTCAGGGGGAGGCTACACCTTC. Its translation: CASSLSGGGYTF.

This chain uses TRBV2 with TRBJ1-5, with D uncertain. Trimming took off 2 bases at V and 1 base at J, with 3 bases between the two ends. This CDR3 spans 13 amino acids. Per germline, CDR1 SNHLY and CDR2 FYNNEI. The CDR3 bases are TGTGCCAGCAGTGAAACAAGCAATCAGCCCCAGCATTTT. It codes for CASSETSNQPQHF.

This clone has only one observation. The CDR3 reads CASSLGGAGELFF. CDR3 DNA: TGTGCCAGCAGCTTGGGGGGCGCCGGGGAGCTGTTTTTT. This chain links TRBV5-4 with TRBJ2-2; perhaps TRBD1 as D (5 bases). The CDR3 spans 13 residues. Trimming took off 0 bases at V and 6 bases at J, with 6 bases between the two ends. Germline V CDR1 and CDR2: SGHNT, YYREEE (reference sequence).

The chain carries TRBV6-5 and TRBJ1-5; tentative D call: TRBD1 (5 bases). The germline V gene encodes CDR1 MNHEY and CDR2 SVGAGI. Deletions cut 7 bases from V and 3 bases from J, with 13 bases between. This CDR3 has 14 amino acids. Here the CDR3 reads CASIQGHHNQPQHF. CDR3 sequence (DNA): TGTGCCAGCATCCAAGGACACCACAATCAGCCCCAGCATTTT.